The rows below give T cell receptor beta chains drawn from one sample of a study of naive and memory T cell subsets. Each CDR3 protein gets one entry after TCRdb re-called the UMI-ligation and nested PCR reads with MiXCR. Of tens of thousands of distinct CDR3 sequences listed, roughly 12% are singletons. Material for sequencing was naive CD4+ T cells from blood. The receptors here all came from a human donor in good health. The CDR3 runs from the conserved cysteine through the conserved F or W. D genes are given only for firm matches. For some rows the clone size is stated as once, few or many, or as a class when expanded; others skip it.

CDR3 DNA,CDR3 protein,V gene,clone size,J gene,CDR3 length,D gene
TGCAGTACCCGAGGAGCGGGAGGGCCTAGCGGGGAGCTGTTTTTT,CSTRGAGGPSGELFF,TRBV20-1,many,TRBJ2-2,15,TRBD2
TGTGCTAGTTCAGCCGCGACAGATACGCAGTATTTT,CASSAATDTQYF,TRBV12-5,-,TRBJ2-3,12,-
TGTGCCAGCAGCTCGTTCTTCCAGGGGATGAAAAACATTCAGTACTTC,CASSSFFQGMKNIQYF,TRBV11-2,-,TRBJ2-4,16,-
TGCAGTGCTAGAGATTTGGGGCAGGGGACTGAAGCTTTCTTT,CSARDLGQGTEAFF,TRBV20-1,-,TRBJ1-1,14,-
TGTGCCAGCAGCTGGTCAGGGGTTCATGGGGCCAACGTCCTGACTTTC,CASSWSGVHGANVLTF,TRBV5-6,few,TRBJ2-6,16,-
TGTGCCAGCAGCTTGCCGACTAGCGGGAGCTACGAGCAGTACTTC,CASSLPTSGSYEQYF,TRBV7-2,-,TRBJ2-7,15,TRBD2
TGCGCCAGCAGCCTCTGGCGGGGGGTGGCCCAAAATGAGCAGTTCTTC,CASSLWRGVAQNEQFF,TRBV5-1,-,TRBJ2-1,16,TRBD2
TGTGCCAGCAAGCAAAGTCTGTTAGGTGGTGAGCAGTTCTTC,CASKQSLLGGEQFF,TRBV2,-,TRBJ2-1,14,-
TGTGCCAGCAGTGTATATCGGCAGGGTGAAAAACTGTTTTTT,CASSVYRQGEKLFF,TRBV25-1,-,TRBJ1-4,14,-
TGTGCCAGCAGTTCGGCGCGAGTGAACACTGAAGCTTTCTTT,CASSSARVNTEAFF,TRBV6-5,few,TRBJ1-1,14,-
TGCAGTGCTAGAGCTCTACACGGCCGGCGAAGAGAGACCCAGTACTTC,CSARALHGRRRETQYF,TRBV20-1,-,TRBJ2-5,16,-
TGTGCCAGCAGCCAAGTCGAGAATGAGCAGTTCTTC,CASSQVENEQFF,TRBV3-1,many,TRBJ2-1,12,-
TGTGCCAGCAGTTTATTCCAGGGGGCGAAGGGTGAGCAGTTCTTC,CASSLFQGAKGEQFF,TRBV28,many,TRBJ2-1,15,TRBD1
TGTGCCAGCAGGCGGGAAGGGTTGGGCTACGAGCAGTACTTC,CASRREGLGYEQYF,TRBV4-2,-,TRBJ2-7,14,-
TGCAGTGCCCGGCAACCGAGCGGGACAGGGAACGAGCAGTACTTC,CSARQPSGTGNEQYF,TRBV20-1,-,TRBJ2-7,15,TRBD1
TGCAGCGTGCTAGATCCCGACCGGATAGATACGCAGTATTTT,CSVLDPDRIDTQYF,TRBV29-1,few,TRBJ2-3,14,-
TGTGCCAGCAGCTTGGCTACTAGCAATCAGCCCCAGCATTTT,CASSLATSNQPQHF,TRBV7-2,-,TRBJ1-5,14,-
TGTGCCAGCAGCTTAGCGGACTCCCAGATCTATGGCTACACCTTC,CASSLADSQIYGYTF,TRBV7-9,-,TRBJ1-2,15,-
TGTGCCAGCATTAATGGGGGGACTGAAGCTTTCTTT,CASINGGTEAFF,TRBV2,-,TRBJ1-1,12,-
TGTGCCAGCAGTCCTTACAGGCCTAATTCACCCCTCCACTTT,CASSPYRPNSPLHF,TRBV12-3/TRBV12-4,many,TRBJ1-6,14,-
TGTGCCAGCAGCAATTCTGGGGACACGGACACTGAAGCTTTCTTT,CASSNSGDTDTEAFF,TRBV21-1,-,TRBJ1-1,15,-